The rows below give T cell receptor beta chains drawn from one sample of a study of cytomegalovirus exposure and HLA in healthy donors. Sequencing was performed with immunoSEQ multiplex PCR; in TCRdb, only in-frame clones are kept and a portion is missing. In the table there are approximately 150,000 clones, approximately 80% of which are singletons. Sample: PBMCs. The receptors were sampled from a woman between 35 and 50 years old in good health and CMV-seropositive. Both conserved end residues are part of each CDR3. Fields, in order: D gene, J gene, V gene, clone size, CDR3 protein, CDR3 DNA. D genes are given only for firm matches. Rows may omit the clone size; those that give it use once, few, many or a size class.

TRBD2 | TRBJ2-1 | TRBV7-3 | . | CASSLGLANNEQFF | TGTGCCAGCAGCTTAGGACTAGCGAACAATGAGCAGTTCTTC
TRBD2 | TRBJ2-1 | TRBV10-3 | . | CAISGSSGGNNEQFF | TGTGCCATCAGTGGTTCTAGCGGGGGCAACAATGAGCAGTTCTTC
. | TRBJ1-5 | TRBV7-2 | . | CASSSDRRVNQPQHF | TGTGCCAGCAGCTCCGATCGCAGGGTAAATCAGCCCCAGCATTTT
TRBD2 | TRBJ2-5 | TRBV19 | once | CASSMVSGTGETQYF | TGTGCCAGTAGTATGGTTAGCGGGACCGGGGAGACCCAGTACTTC
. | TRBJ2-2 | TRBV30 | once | CAWSVLRTLNTGELFF | TGTGCCTGGAGTGTACTTAGGACATTGAACACCGGGGAGCTGTTTTTT
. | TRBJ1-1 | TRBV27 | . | CASSLRGSTEAFF | TGTGCCAGCAGTTTAAGGGGAAGCACTGAAGCTTTCTTT
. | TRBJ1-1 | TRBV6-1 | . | CASMVADRGWTEAFF | TGTGCCAGCATGGTGGCAGACCGCGGATGGACTGAAGCTTTCTTT
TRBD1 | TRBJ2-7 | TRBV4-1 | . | CASSPRDRGPYEQYF | TGCGCCAGCAGCCCCCGGGACAGGGGACCCTACGAGCAGTACTTC
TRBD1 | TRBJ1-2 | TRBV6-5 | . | CASRGGQGGYGYTF | TGTGCCAGCAGGGGGGGACAGGGTGGTTATGGCTACACCTTC
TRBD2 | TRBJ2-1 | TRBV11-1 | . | CASSRLAARSNEQFF | TGTGCCAGCAGCCGACTAGCCGCAAGATCAAATGAGCAGTTCTTC
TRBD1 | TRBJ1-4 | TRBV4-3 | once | CASSLPGGRGNEKLFF | TGCGCCAGCAGCCTCCCAGGGGGCAGGGGTAATGAAAAACTGTTTTTT
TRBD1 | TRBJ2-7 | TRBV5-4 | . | CASSFQQGAEGEQYF | TGTGCCAGCAGCTTTCAACAGGGGGCAGAGGGCGAGCAGTACTTC
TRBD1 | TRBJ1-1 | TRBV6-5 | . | CASSYKDRMGTEAFF | TGTGCCAGCAGTTATAAGGACAGGATGGGGACTGAAGCTTTCTTT